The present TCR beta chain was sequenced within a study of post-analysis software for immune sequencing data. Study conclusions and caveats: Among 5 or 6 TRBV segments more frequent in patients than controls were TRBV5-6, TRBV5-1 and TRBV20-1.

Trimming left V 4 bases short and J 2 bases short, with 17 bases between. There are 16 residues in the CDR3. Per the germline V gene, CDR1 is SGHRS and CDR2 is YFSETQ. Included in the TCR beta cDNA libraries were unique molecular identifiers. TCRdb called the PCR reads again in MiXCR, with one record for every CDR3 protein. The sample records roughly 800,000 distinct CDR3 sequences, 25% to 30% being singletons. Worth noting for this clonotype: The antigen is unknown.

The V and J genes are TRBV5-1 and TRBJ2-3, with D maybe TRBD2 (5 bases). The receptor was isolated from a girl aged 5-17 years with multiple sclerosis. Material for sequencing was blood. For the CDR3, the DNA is TGCGCCAGCAGCCCCGGACTGTCCCCCAACACAGATACGCAGTATTTT. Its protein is CASSPGLSPNTDTQYF. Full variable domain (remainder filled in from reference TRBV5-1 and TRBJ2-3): KAGVTQTPRYLIKTRGQQVTLSCSPISGHRSVSWYQQTPGQGLQFLFEYFSETQRNKGNFPGRFSGRQFSNSRSEMNVSTLELGDSALYLCASSPGLSPNTDTQYFGPGTRLTVL.